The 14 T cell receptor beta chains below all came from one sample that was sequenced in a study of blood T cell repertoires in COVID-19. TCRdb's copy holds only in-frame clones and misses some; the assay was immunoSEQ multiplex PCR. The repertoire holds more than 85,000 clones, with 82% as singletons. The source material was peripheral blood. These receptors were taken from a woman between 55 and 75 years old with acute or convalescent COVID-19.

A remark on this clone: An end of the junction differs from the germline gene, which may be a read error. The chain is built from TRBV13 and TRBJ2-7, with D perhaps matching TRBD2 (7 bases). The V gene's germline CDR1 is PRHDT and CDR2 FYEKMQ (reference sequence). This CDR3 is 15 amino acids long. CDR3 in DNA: TGTGCCAGCAGCCTAGGGGCGGGGGCGACCTACGAGCAGTACTTC. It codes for CASSLGAGATYEQYF.

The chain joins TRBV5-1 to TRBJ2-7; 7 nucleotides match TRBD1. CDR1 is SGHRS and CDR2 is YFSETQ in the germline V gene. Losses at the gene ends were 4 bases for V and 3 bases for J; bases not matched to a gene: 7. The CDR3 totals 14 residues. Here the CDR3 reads CASSPGTAFYEQYF. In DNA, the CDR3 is TGCGCCAGCAGCCCCGGGACAGCGTTCTACGAGCAGTACTTC.

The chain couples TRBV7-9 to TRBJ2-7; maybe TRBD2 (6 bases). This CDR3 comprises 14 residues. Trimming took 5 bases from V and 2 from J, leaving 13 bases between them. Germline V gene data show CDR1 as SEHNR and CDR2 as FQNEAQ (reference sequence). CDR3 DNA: TGTGCCAGCAGCCCGCGGGACTTTACCTACGAGCAGTACTTC. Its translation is CASSPRDFTYEQYF.

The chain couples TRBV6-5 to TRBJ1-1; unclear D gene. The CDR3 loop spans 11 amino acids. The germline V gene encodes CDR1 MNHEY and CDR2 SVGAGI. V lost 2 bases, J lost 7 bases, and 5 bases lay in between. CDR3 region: CASSYQDEAFF. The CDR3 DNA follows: TGTGCCAGCAGTTACCAGGATGAAGCTTTCTTT.

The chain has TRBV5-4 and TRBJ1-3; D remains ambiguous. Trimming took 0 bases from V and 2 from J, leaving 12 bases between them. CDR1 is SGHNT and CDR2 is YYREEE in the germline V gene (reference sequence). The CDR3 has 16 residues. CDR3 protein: CASSLASGLAGNTIYF. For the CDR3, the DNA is TGTGCCAGCAGCTTGGCGTCTGGCCTAGCTGGAAACACCATATATTTT.

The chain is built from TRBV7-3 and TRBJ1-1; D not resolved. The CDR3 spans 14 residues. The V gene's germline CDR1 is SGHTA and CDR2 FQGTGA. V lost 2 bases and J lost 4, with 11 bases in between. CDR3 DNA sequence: TGTGCCAGCAGCTTAGAACCAATGAGCACTGAAGCTTTCTTT. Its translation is CASSLEPMSTEAFF.

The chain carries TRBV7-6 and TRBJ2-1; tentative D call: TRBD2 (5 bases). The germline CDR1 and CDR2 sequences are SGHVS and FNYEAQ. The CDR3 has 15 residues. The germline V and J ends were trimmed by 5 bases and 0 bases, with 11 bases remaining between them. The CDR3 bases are TGTGCCAGCAGCCCCTTAGGGAGCTCCTACAATGAGCAGTTCTTC. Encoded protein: CASSPLGSSYNEQFF. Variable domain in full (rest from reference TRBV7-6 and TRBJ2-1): GAGVSQSPRYKVTKRGQDVALRCDPISGHVSLYWYRQALGQGPEFLTYFNYEAQQDKSGLPNDRFSAERPEGSISTLTIQRTEQRDSAMYRCASSPLGSSYNEQFFGPGTRLTVL.

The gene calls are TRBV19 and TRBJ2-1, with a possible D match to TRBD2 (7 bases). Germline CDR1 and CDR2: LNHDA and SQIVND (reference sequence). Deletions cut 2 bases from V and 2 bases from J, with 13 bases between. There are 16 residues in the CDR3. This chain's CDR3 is CASSITGRGPYNEQFF. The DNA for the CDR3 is TGTGCCAGTAGTATAACAGGGCGGGGGCCCTACAATGAGCAGTTCTTC.

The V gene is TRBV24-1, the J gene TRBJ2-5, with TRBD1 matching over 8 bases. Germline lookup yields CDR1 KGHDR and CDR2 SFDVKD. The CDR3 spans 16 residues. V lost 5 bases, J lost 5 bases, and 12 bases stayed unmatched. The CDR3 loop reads CATSAPGQAGWETQYF. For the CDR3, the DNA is TGTGCCACCAGTGCTCCGGGACAGGCGGGCTGGGAGACCCAGTACTTC.

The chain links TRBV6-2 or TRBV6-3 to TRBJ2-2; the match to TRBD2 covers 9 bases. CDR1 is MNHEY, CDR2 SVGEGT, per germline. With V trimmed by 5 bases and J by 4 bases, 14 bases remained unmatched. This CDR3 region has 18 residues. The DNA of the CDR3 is TGTGCCAGCAGTATTCCCGGGTTCAGCGGGGGGCGCACCGGGGAGCTGTTTTTT. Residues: CASSIPGFSGGRTGELFF.

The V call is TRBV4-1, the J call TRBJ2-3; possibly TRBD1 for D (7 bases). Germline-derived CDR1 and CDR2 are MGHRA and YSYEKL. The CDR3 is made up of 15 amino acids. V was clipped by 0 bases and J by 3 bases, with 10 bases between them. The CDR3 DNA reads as TGCGCCAGCAGCCAAGACAGGGGGGATACAGATACGCAGTATTTT. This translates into CASSQDRGDTDTQYF.

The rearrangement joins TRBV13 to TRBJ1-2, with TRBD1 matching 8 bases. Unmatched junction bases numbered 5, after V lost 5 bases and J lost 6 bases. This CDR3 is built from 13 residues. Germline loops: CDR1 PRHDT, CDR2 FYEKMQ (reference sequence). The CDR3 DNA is TGTGCCAGCAGCACCGGACAGGGCAATGGCTACACCTTC. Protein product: CASSTGQGNGYTF.

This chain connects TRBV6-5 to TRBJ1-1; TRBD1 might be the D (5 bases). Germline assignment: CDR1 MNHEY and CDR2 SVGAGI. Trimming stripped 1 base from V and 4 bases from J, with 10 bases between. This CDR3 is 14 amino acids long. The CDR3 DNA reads TGTGCCAGCAGTTACTGGGGGGAAGGCACTGAAGCTTTCTTT. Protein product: CASSYWGEGTEAFF.

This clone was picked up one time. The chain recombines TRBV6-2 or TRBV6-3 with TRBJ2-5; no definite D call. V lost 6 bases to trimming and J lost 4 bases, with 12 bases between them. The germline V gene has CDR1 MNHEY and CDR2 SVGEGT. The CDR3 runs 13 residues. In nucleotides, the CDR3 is TGTGCCAGCAGCCACTCAGAGCGAGAGACCCAGTACTTC. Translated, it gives CASSHSERETQYF.